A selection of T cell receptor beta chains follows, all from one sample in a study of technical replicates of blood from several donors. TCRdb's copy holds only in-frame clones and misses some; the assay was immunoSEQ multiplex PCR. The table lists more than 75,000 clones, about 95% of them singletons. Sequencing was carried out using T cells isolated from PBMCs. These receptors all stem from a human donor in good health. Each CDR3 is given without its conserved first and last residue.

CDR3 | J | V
ASTVGGYGYT | TRBJ1-2 | TRBV9
ASSLAQGALREQY | TRBJ2-7 | TRBV5-1
ASSWSNTGELF | TRBJ2-2 | TRBV28
ASTRQGRNSQGYT | TRBJ1-2 | TRBV19
ASSFASEEAF | TRBJ1-1 | TRBV7-9
ASSAGGGSEAF | TRBJ1-1 | TRBV5-1
ATAPREVSGELF | TRBJ2-2 | TRBV4-1
ASSLTRGKAYEQY | TRBJ2-7 | TRBV5-5
ASSYGGRGNEQY | TRBJ2-7 | TRBV6-5
ASNFYQGNGYT | TRBJ1-2 | TRBV5-6
ASSLEGRGIAKNIQY | TRBJ2-4 | TRBV7-2
ASSQFIRGRYT | TRBJ1-2 | TRBV4-2
ASSTGENTGELF | TRBJ2-2 | TRBV6-5
ASSPGGTYYGYT | TRBJ1-2 | TRBV27
ASSTDSYNEQF | TRBJ2-1 | TRBV10-1
ASSYRLAGETGELF | TRBJ2-2 | TRBV6-6
AISEGAGRNYGYT | TRBJ1-2 | TRBV10-3
ASSLFRTGNGYT | TRBJ1-2 | TRBV27
ASSLVAGVFYEQY | TRBJ2-7 | TRBV11-2
ASSLAPQVGYGYT | TRBJ1-2 | TRBV5-1